These T cell receptor beta chains were read from a single sample in a study of shared T cell receptors in the human thymus. Sequencing used immunoSEQ multiplex PCR; TCRdb keeps in-frame clones, though not all of them. This sample carries some 640,000 clones, about 90% of them seen once, and the ten largest clones take 0.0094%. This sample was also put to use in a study of human thymus T cells.

The sample comprised thymocytes. The receptors here all came from a boy in the first two years of life with a congenital heart defect. Both conserved end residues are part of each CDR3. A D gene is named only where the DNA matches it firmly. Expanded clones get a size class; other rows say once, few or many, or leave the size out.

D	V	J	size	DNA	CDR3
NA	TRBV5-7	TRBJ2-7	NA	TGTGCCAGCAGCCTACGACAGCCTATCTACGAGCAGTACTTC	CASSLRQPIYEQYF
NA	TRBV18	TRBJ1-1	NA	TGTGCCAGCTCACGGTGGCAGATGAACACTGAAGCTTTCTTT	CASSRWQMNTEAFF
TRBD2	TRBV18	TRBJ2-1	NA	TGTGCCAGCTCACTCCAGACGGCGGGGGTAAAACACAATGAGCAGTTCTTC	CASSLQTAGVKHNEQFF
NA	TRBV5-8	TRBJ2-7	NA	TGTGCCAGCAGCCACGGACAGACCAGCTCCTACGAGCAGTACTTC	CASSHGQTSSYEQYF
TRBD1	TRBV30	TRBJ2-7	NA	TGTGCCTGGAGTGGAACAGGGGGCTCGGGCTACGAGCAGTACTTC	CAWSGTGGSGYEQYF
TRBD2	TRBV10-3	TRBJ2-7	few	TGTGCCATCAGTGATACCTCCAGCGGGGGGGCCGGGATTGGTTCCGAGCAGTACTTC	CAISDTSSGGAGIGSEQYF
TRBD1	TRBV7-9	TRBJ2-3	NA	TGTGCCAGCAGCTTAGCGGGGACAGGGGGCTTTCCATTTAAGGATACGCAGTATTTT	CASSLAGTGGFPFKDTQYF
NA	TRBV2	TRBJ2-1	NA	TGTGCCAGCAGTGAAACGACTATCGGAAGCTCCTACAATGAGCAGTTCTTC	CASSETTIGSSYNEQFF
TRBD2	TRBV28	TRBJ2-7	NA	TGTGCCAGCAGTTTCCTGGGACTAGCGGGAAGCTCCTACGAGCAGTACTTC	CASSFLGLAGSSYEQYF
NA	TRBV5-1	TRBJ1-1	few	TGCGCCAGCAGCTTTTCTAAAGCGACTGAAGCTTTCTTT	CASSFSKATEAFF
NA	TRBV15	TRBJ1-5	NA	TGTGCCACCAGCAGAGAGTATGGGGGGTATAGCAATCAGCCCCAGCATTTT	CATSREYGGYSNQPQHF
TRBD1	TRBV6-6	TRBJ1-1	once	TGTGCCAGCAGTTACTCCGTAGAGACAGGGGGGACGGAAGCTTTCTTT	CASSYSVETGGTEAFF
NA	TRBV19	TRBJ2-1	NA	TGTGCCAGTAGTTGGGCAACTTCAGAGCGGTGGGGTGAAGGTGAGCAGTTCTTC	CASSWATSERWGEGEQFF
NA	TRBV28	TRBJ1-1	NA	TGTGCCAGCAGTCGTTATCGTACATTGAACACTGAAGCTTTCTTT	CASSRYRTLNTEAFF
NA	TRBV27	TRBJ2-3	NA	TGTGCCAGCAGTTTCTTCTATATCCGGGAGAAGGCAGATACGCAGTATTTT	CASSFFYIREKADTQYF
NA	TRBV11-2	TRBJ2-3	NA	TGTGCCAGCAGCTTGGGCAGAACTAGCACAGATACGCAGTATTTT	CASSLGRTSTDTQYF
NA	TRBV7-2	TRBJ1-1	NA	TGTGCCAGCAGCTTGAACCCTACCAGGGGTGGAGTCACTGAAGCTTTCTTT	CASSLNPTRGGVTEAFF
TRBD2	TRBV2	TRBJ2-3	NA	TGTGCCAGCAGTGGACTAGCGGTAACCCTTACTAGCACAGATACGCAGTATTTT	CASSGLAVTLTSTDTQYF
NA	TRBV19	TRBJ2-1	once	TGTGCCATTACGGGAGACCCACATACCCACTACAATGAGCAGTTCTTC	CAITGDPHTHYNEQFF
TRBD2	TRBV28	TRBJ2-5	NA	TGTGCCAGCAGCCACGCGGGCCTAGCGGGAGTGCAAGAGACCCAGTACTTC	CASSHAGLAGVQETQYF
TRBD2	TRBV28	TRBJ2-3	NA	TGTGCCAGCAGTGAGGCGGGGGGACCTCTAAACACAGATACGCAGTATTTT	CASSEAGGPLNTDTQYF
NA	TRBV2	TRBJ1-2	NA	TGTGCCAGCATTAGCAGTCCCGTATATGGCTACACCTTC	CASISSPVYGYTF
NA	TRBV5-8	TRBJ2-1	NA	TGTGCCAGCAGCTTGGGGGGGGAGAATGAGCAGTTCTTC	CASSLGGENEQFF
NA	TRBV9	TRBJ2-1	NA	TGTGCCAGCAGCGAAACCGGGAACGACAATGAGCAGTTCTTC	CASSETGNDNEQFF
TRBD2	TRBV2	TRBJ2-5	NA	TGTGCCAGCAGTGAGGGTCCTAGCGGGGGGGCCATTCTCCGAGAGACCCAGTACTTC	CASSEGPSGGAILRETQYF
TRBD1	TRBV18	TRBJ1-1	NA	TGTGCCAGCTCACCACAGGGACAGGCGAACACTGAAGCTTTCTTT	CASSPQGQANTEAFF
TRBD2	TRBV5-1	TRBJ2-7	few	TGCGCCAGCAGCCCAGCTAGCGGGGGACCCTACGAGCAGTACTTC	CASSPASGGPYEQYF
TRBD2	TRBV7-6	TRBJ2-1	NA	TGTGCCAGCAGCTTAGCGGTTGCTAGCGGGATTCACAATGAGCAGTTCTTC	CASSLAVASGIHNEQFF
NA	TRBV7-6	TRBJ2-2	NA	TGTGCCAGCAGCCCCCTCGGGCAGGGGAACACCGGGGAGCTGTTTTTT	CASSPLGQGNTGELFF
NA	TRBV5-1	TRBJ2-7	NA	TGCGCCAGCAGCTTTGGGCGACGGGGCTCCTACGAGCAGTACTTC	CASSFGRRGSYEQYF
TRBD2	TRBV13	TRBJ2-3	NA	TGTGCCAGCAGCAAAAAGGGTGGGACTAGCGGGGCAGATACGCAGTATTTT	CASSKKGGTSGADTQYF